These T cell receptor beta chains were read from a single sample in a study of T-cell memory formation after mild COVID-19. TCRdb re-analysed the 5' RACE reads in MiXCR, keeping a single row per CDR3 protein. The table has around 340,000 distinct CDR3 sequences, around a fifth seen once; the top ten hold about an eighth. Sequencing was done on a sample of PBMCs or a T cell subset sorted from them (not recorded which). Receptors originate from an adult woman who had mild COVID-19 (a few samples of this study predate the infection). Cell type and time point are not known. The CDR3 runs from the conserved cysteine through the conserved F or W. Fields, in order: V gene, J gene, D gene, clone size, CDR3 protein, CDR3 DNA. A D gene is named only where the DNA matches it firmly. Clone size is not always given. Where it is, it says once, few, many or a class for expanded clones.

>TRBV5-1|TRBJ1-1|TRBD1|-
CASTDRGTEAFF
TGCGCCAGCACCGACAGGGGAACTGAAGCTTTCTTT
>TRBV27|TRBJ1-1|-|-
CASSFRAGTTEAFF
TGTGCCAGCAGTTTTCGGGCTGGAACCACTGAAGCTTTCTTT
>TRBV12-3/TRBV12-4|TRBJ2-7|-|-
CASGQYSYEQYF
TGTGCCAGCGGACAGTACTCCTACGAGCAGTACTTC
>TRBV25-1|TRBJ2-5|-|once
CASSEYPGGQETQYF
TGTGCCAGCAGTGAATACCCAGGGGGGCAAGAGACCCAGTACTTC
>TRBV4-1|TRBJ2-7|-|medium-sized
CASSQPNGDEQYF
TGCGCCAGCAGCCAACCGAATGGGGACGAGCAGTACTTC
>TRBV27|TRBJ1-2|-|few
CASSLSRGGGYGYTF
TGTGCCAGCAGTTTATCTCGTGGGGGAGGGTATGGCTACACCTTC
>TRBV5-6|TRBJ1-4|TRBD1|-
CASSGQDATNEKLFF
TGTGCCAGCAGCGGACAGGATGCAACTAATGAAAAACTGTTTTTT
>TRBV24-1|TRBJ1-5|-|few
CATSDLSGEPQHF
TGTGCCACCAGTGATTTAAGCGGAGAGCCCCAGCATTTT
>TRBV11-2|TRBJ2-5|TRBD2|few
CASGRGTSGGPKKETQYF
TGTGCCAGCGGGCGAGGGACTAGCGGGGGGCCGAAGAAAGAGACCCAGTACTTC
>TRBV12-3/TRBV12-4|TRBJ2-7|TRBD2|many
CASSLGLAGAYEQYF
TGTGCCAGCAGCTTGGGACTAGCGGGGGCCTACGAGCAGTACTTC
>TRBV15|TRBJ2-7|TRBD2|-
CATSRLAGETYEQYF
TGTGCCACCAGCAGACTAGCGGGCGAGACCTACGAGCAGTACTTC